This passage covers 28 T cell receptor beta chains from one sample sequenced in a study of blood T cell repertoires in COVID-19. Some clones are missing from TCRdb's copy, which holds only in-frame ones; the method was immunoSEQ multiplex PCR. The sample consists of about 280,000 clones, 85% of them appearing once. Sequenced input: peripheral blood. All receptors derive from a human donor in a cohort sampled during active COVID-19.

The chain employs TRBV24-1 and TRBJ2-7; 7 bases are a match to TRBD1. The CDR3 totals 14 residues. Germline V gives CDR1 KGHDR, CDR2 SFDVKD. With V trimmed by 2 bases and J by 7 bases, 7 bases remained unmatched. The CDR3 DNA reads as TGTGCCACCAGTGATTCGGACAGGTTCGGGGAGCAGTACTTC. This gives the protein CATSDSDRFGEQYF.

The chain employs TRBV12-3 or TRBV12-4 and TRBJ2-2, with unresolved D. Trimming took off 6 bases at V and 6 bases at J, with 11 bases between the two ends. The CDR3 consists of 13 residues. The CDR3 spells CASSPYEAGELFF. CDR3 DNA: TGTGCCAGCAGCCCCTACGAGGCCGGGGAGCTGTTTTTT.

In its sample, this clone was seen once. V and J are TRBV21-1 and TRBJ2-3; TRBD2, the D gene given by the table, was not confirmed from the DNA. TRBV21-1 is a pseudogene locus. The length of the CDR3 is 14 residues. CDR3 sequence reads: CASSKERRRDTQYF. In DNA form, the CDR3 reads TGTGCCAGCAGCAAAGAGAGGCGGCGGGATACGCAGTATTTT.

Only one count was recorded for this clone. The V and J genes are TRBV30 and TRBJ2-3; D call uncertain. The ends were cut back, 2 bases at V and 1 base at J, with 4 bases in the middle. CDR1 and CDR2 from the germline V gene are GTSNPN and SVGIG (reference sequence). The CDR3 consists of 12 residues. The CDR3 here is CAWSLGTDTQYF. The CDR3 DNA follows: TGTGCCTGGAGTCTCGGCACAGATACGCAGTATTTT.

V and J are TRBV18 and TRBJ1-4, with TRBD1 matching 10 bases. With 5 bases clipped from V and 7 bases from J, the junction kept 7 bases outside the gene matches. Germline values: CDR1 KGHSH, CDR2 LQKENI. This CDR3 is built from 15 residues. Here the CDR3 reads CASSLRQGATEKLFF. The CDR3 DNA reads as TGTGCCAGCTCATTGAGACAGGGGGCGACTGAAAAACTGTTTTTT.

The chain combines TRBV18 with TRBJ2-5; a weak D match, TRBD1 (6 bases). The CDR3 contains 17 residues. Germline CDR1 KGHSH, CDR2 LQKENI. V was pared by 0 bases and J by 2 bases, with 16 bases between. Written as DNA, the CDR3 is TGTGCCAGCTCACCACCGGGGCTGGGGGCCAAGCAAGAGACCCAGTACTTC. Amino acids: CASSPPGLGAKQETQYF.

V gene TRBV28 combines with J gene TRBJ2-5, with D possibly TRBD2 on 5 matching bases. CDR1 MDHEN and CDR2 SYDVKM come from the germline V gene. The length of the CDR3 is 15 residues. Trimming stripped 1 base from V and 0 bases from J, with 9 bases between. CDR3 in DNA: TGTGCCAGCAGTTTATTGGTCGGGGACCAAGAGACCCAGTACTTC. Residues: CASSLLVGDQETQYF.

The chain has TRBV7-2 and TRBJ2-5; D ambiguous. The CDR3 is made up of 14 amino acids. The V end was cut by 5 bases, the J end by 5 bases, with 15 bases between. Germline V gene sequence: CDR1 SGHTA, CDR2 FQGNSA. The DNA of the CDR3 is TGTGCCAGCAGCCTAAGGAGAACAAAGGAGACCCAGTACTTC. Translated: CASSLRRTKETQYF. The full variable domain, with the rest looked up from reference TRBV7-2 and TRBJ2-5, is GAGVSQSPSNKVTEKGKDVELRCDPISGHTALYWYRQSLGQGLEFLIYFQGNSAPDKSGLPSDRFSAERTGGSVSTLTIQRTQQEDSAVYLCASSLRRTKETQYFGPGTRLLVL.

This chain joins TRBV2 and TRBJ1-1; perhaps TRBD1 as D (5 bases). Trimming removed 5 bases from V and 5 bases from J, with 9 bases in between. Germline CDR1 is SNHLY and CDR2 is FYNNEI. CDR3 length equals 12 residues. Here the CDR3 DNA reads TGTGCCAGCAGTCCCCGACAGACTGAAGCTTTCTTT. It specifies CASSPRQTEAFF.

The CDR3 DNA sequence: TGTGCCAGCAGCTTACGACTAGCGGGAGCCCCCGGGGAGCTGTTTTTT. It specifies CASSLRLAGAPGELFF. This chain connects TRBV11-2 to TRBJ2-2, with 12 bases lining up with TRBD2. CDR1 and CDR2 from the germline V gene are SGHAT and FQNNGV. The CDR3 loop spans 16 amino acids. Unmatched junction bases numbered 4, after V lost 2 bases and J lost 6 bases.

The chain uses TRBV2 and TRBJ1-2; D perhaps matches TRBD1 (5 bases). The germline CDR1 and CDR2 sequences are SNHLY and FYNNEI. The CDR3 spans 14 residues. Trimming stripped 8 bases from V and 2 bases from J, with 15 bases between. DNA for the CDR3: TGTGCCAGCCCCTCCGCGGGGGACAACTATGGCTACACCTTC. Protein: CASPSAGDNYGYTF.

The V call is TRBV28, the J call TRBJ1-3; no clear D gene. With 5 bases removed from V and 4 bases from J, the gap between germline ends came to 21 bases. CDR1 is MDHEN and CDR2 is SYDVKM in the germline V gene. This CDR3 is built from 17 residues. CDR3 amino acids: CASSPTGRTATGNTIYF. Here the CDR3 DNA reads TGTGCCAGCAGTCCCACGGGGAGGACCGCGACCGGAAACACCATATATTTT.

The CDR3, as DNA: TGTGCCAGCAGCCCTGGGCCGACAGAAACTCTCTACGAGCAGTACTTC. This translates into CASSPGPTETLYEQYF. This chain joins TRBV7-9 and TRBJ2-7; tentative D call: TRBD1 (5 bases). CDR1 and CDR2 (germline): SEHNR, FQNEAQ (reference sequence). Trimming shortened V by 5 bases and J by 3 bases, and 20 bases separated the two germline ends. CDR3 length equals 16 residues.

The CDR3 DNA follows: TGTGCCAGCAGCCCGATGACAGGGGCAAACCACGAGCAGTACTTC. The encoded protein is CASSPMTGANHEQYF. The chain carries TRBV11-3 and TRBJ2-7; 8 bases are shared with TRBD1. Germline values: CDR1 SGHNT, CDR2 YENEEA. Trimming removed 5 bases from V and 5 bases from J; junction bases left unmatched: 11. The CDR3 totals 15 residues. The complete variable domain, with remaining parts taken from reference TRBV11-3 and TRBJ2-7, reads EAGVVQSPRYKIIEKKQPVAFWCNPISGHNTLYWYLQNLGQGPELLIRYENEEAVDDSQLPKDRFSAERLKGVDSTLKIQPAELGDSAVYLCASSPMTGANHEQYFGPGTRLTVT.

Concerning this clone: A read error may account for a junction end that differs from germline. The CDR3 region is CASSLDEGRPRDF. CDR3 DNA sequence: TGTGCCAGCAGCTTAGATGAGGGCCGGCCGAGAGATTTC. V gene TRBV7-9 combines with J gene TRBJ1-2; D not resolved. The CDR3 is made up of 13 amino acids. In germline, CDR1 is SEHNR, CDR2 FQNEAQ (reference sequence).

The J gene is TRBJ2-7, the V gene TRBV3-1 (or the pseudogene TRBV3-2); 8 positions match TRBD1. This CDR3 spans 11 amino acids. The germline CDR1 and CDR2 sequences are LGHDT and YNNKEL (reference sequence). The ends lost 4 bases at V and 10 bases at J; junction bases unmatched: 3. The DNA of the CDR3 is TGTGCCAGCAGCCTCGGACAGGGACAGTACTTC. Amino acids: CASSLGQGQYF.

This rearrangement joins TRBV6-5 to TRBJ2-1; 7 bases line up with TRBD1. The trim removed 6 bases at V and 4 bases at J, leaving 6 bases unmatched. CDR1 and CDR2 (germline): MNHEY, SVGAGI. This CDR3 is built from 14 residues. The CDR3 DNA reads TGTGCCAGCAGCACAGGGGTGGGGTACAATGAGCAGTTCTTC. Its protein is CASSTGVGYNEQFF.

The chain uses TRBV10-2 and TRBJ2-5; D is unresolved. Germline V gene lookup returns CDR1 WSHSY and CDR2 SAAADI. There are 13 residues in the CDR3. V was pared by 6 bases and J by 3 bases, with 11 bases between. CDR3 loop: CASRAPGKETQYF. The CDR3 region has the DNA TGCGCCAGCAGGGCCCCAGGAAAAGAGACCCAGTACTTC.

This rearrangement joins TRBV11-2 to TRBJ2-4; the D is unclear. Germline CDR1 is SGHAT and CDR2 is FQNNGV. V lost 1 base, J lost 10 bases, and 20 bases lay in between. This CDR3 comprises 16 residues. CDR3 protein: CASSLGHQSRLPIQYF. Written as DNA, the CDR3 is TGTGCCAGCAGCTTAGGCCATCAGTCCCGCTTGCCTATTCAGTACTTC.

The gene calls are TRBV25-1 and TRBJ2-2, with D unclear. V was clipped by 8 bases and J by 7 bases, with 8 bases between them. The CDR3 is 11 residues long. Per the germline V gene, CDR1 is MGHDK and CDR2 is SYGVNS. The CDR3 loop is CASSQVGELFF. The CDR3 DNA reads TGTGCCAGCTCTCAGGTCGGGGAGCTGTTTTTT.

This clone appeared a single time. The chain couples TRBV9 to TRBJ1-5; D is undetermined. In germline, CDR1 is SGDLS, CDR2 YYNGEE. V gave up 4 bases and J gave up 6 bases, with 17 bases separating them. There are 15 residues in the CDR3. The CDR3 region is CASSYGLGEGQPQHF. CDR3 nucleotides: TGTGCCAGCAGCTATGGTCTGGGAGAGGGTCAGCCCCAGCATTTT.

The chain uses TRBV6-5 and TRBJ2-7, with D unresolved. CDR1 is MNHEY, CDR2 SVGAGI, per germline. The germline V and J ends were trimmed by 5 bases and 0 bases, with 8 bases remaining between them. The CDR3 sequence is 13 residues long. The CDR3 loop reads CASSPVPSYEQYF. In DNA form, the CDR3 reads TGTGCCAGCAGTCCCGTCCCCTCCTACGAGCAGTACTTC.

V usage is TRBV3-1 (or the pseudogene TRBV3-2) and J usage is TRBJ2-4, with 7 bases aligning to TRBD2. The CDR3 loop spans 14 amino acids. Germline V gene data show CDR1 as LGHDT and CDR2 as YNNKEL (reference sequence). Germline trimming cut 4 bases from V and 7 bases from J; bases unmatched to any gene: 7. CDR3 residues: CASSPSGSVNIQYF. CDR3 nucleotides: TGTGCCAGCAGCCCTAGCGGATCGGTTAACATTCAGTACTTC.

CDR3 in amino acids: CASTIGLAGAGYEQFF. The CDR3, as DNA: TGTGCCAGCACAATCGGCCTAGCGGGAGCTGGGTATGAGCAGTTCTTC. This chain uses TRBV2 with TRBJ2-1; TRBD2 matches at 10 bases. The CDR3 totals 16 residues. Germline trimming cut 7 bases from V and 8 bases from J; bases unmatched to any gene: 14. Germline loops: CDR1 SNHLY, CDR2 FYNNEI.

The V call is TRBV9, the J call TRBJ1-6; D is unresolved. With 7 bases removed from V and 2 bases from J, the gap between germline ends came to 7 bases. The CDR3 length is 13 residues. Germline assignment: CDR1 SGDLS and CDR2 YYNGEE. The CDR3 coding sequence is TGTGCCAGCGGGCTGACCTATAATTCACCCCTCCACTTT. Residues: CASGLTYNSPLHF.

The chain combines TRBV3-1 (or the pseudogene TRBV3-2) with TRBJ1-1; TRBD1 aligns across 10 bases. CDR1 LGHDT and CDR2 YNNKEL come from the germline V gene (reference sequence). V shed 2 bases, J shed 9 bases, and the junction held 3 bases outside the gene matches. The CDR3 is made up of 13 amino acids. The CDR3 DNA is TGTGCCAGCAGCCAACCGGGACAGGGGAAAGCTTTCTTT. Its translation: CASSQPGQGKAFF.

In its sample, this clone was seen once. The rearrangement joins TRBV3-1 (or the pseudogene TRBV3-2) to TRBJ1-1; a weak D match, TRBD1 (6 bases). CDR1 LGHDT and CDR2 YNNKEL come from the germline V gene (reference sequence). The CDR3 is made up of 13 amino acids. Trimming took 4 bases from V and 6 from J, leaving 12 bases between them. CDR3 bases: TGTGCCAGCAGCCCAGTTGGGGGCGCTGAAGCTTTCTTT. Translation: CASSPVGGAEAFF.

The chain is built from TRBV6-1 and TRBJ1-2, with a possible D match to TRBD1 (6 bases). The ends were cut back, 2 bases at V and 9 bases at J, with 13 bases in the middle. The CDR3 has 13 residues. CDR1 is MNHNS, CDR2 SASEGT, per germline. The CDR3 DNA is TGTGCCAGCAGTGAACGACGGGACACCCGCTACACCTTC. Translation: CASSERRDTRYTF.